The 3 T cell receptor beta chains below come from one sample, sequenced in a study of cytomegalovirus exposure and HLA in healthy donors. PCR employed 60 Vbeta and 13 Jbeta primers. Libraries were prepared by immunoSEQ multiplex PCR; TCRdb keeps only in-frame clonotypes and omits some of them. The table includes about 100,000 clones, 75% to 85% detected once. The sequencing input was PBMCs. All receptors come from a female donor in good health and CMV-seropositive.

The V and J genes are TRBV4-3 and TRBJ2-3; 8 positions agree with TRBD2. J was trimmed by 8 bases and V by 8 bases; bases with no gene match: 9. Germline V CDR1 and CDR2: LGHNA, YSLEER. The CDR3 spans 13 residues. DNA for the CDR3: TGCGCCAGCCCGGGACTAGATATGGGTACGCAGTATTTT. This encodes CASPGLDMGTQYF.

This clone was counted once. The chain uses TRBV5-1 and TRBJ2-1; D gene ambiguous. The length of the CDR3 is 15 residues. CDR1 is SGHRS, CDR2 YFSETQ, per germline. V lost 3 bases, J lost 0 bases, and 10 bases lay in between. CDR3 coding DNA: TGCGCCAGCAGCTCCCCGGAGAGCTCCTACAATGAGCAGTTCTTC. Translated, it gives CASSSPESSYNEQFF.

The V call is TRBV28, the J call TRBJ1-5; D gene uncertain. Germline CDR1 is MDHEN and CDR2 is SYDVKM. The ends were cut back, 2 bases at V and 7 bases at J, with 12 bases in the middle. The CDR3 consists of 14 residues. The CDR3 protein is CASSLEGWRQPQHF. The CDR3, as DNA: TGTGCCAGCAGTTTAGAGGGTTGGCGGCAGCCCCAGCATTTT. Together with reference TRBV28 and TRBJ1-5, the CDR3 gives the full variable domain: DVKVTQSSRYLVKRTGEKVFLECVQDMDHENMFWYRQDPGLGLRLIYFSYDVKMKEKGDIPEGYSVSREKKERFSLILESASTNQTSMYLCASSLEGWRQPQHFGDGTRLSIL.